These 11 T cell receptor beta chains were sequenced from one sample in a study of T cell changes during pregnancy in multiple sclerosis (dated by TCRdb to the late 2010s). Library preparation employed the immunoSEQ multiplex PCR assay. The immuneACCESS repertoire file appears here via TCRdb, limited to in-frame rearrangements. These files lack a portion of the clones; in checked studies, under half of the deficit traces to unresolved V genes, and the cause of the others is not known. This sample gives 90,000 to 120,000 clones in total; less than 95% of them show up just once. Clones ranked in the top ten supply roughly 0.78% of the sample. The sequenced sample was peripheral blood, obtained in the third trimester of pregnancy. Source of these receptors: a female donor in good health, enrolled as a control in a pregnancy study.

The rearrangement joins TRBV27 to TRBJ1-2, with a weak D call TRBD1 (6 bases). CDR3 length: 12 residues. Looked up from germline, CDR1 is MNHEY and CDR2 is SMNVEV (reference sequence). Deletions cut 9 bases from V and 6 bases from J, with 14 bases between. Here the CDR3 reads CASGTGGHGYTF. Written as DNA, the CDR3 is TGTGCCAGTGGGACGGGGGGGCATGGCTACACCTTC.

V is TRBV6-4 and J is TRBJ2-1; 11 bases align to TRBD2. J gave up 13 bases and V 3 bases, and 5 bases lay outside the gene matches. Germline CDR1 MRHNA, CDR2 SNTAGT. This CDR3 is 13 amino acids long. DNA for the CDR3: TGTGCCAGCAGTGAATTAACTAGCGGGGGACAGTTCTTC. It specifies CASSELTSGGQFF.

The V gene is TRBV21-1, the J gene TRBJ1-3; the D call of TRBD1 is as the table states it, not checked on the DNA. TRBV21-1 is deemed a pseudogene. This CDR3 has 17 residues. CDR3 region: CASSTYTWAPSGNTIYF. CDR3 nucleotide sequence: TGTGCCAGCAGCACCTACACCTGGGCCCCCTCTGGAAACACCATATATTTT.

The chain has TRBV7-3 and TRBJ2-3; D may be TRBD2 (5 bases). Germline loops: CDR1 SGHTA, CDR2 FQGTGA. The length of the CDR3 is 13 residues. V lost 2 bases and J 2 bases, leaving 5 bases between the germline ends. The CDR3 here is CASSLDYTDTQYF. In nucleotides, the CDR3 is TGTGCCAGCAGCTTAGACTACACAGATACGCAGTATTTT.

The gene calls are TRBV5-4 and TRBJ2-1, with 9 bases lining up with TRBD2. J was trimmed by 8 bases and V by 5 bases; bases with no gene match: 14. Per germline, CDR1 SGHNT and CDR2 YYREEE (reference sequence). CDR3 length: 16 amino acids. The CDR3 protein is CASSEDGSSGDHEQFF. DNA for the CDR3: TGTGCCAGCAGTGAGGATGGGTCTAGCGGGGACCATGAGCAGTTCTTC.

CDR3 bases: TGTGCCAGCAGCGTAAGGGACAGCCCTTACGAGCAGTACTTC. This encodes CASSVRDSPYEQYF. The rearrangement uses TRBV9 and TRBJ2-7, with 7 bases matching TRBD1. The CDR3 is 14 residues long. The trim removed 1 base at V and 4 bases at J, leaving 5 bases unmatched. Germline-derived CDR1 and CDR2 are SGDLS and YYNGEE.

The chain carries TRBV2 and TRBJ2-2; the D gene is possibly TRBD1 (6 bases). Germline lookup yields CDR1 SNHLY and CDR2 FYNNEI. V was clipped by 7 bases and J by 13 bases, with 31 bases between them. The CDR3 has 17 amino acids. CDR3: CASTGLVSGARIGVLFF. CDR3 DNA sequence: TGTGCCAGCACCGGGTTGGTTTCAGGGGCGAGAATAGGTGTGCTGTTTTTT.

The chain links TRBV4-3 to TRBJ2-1; D possibly corresponds to TRBD1 (6 bases). The V end lost 0 bases, the J end lost 6 bases, and 9 bases lay between the germline ends. Germline V gene data show CDR1 as LGHNA and CDR2 as YSLEER. The length of the CDR3 is 14 residues. This chain's CDR3 is CASSQERTVNEQFF. CDR3 nucleotides: TGCGCCAGCAGCCAAGAAAGGACAGTCAATGAGCAGTTCTTC.

The chain combines TRBV7-8 with TRBJ1-2; the match to TRBD1 covers 8 bases. Trimming removed 1 base from V and 2 bases from J; junction bases left unmatched: 3. The CDR3 extends over 15 amino acids. CDR1 and CDR2 from the germline V gene are SGHVS and FQNEAQ. The CDR3 region has the DNA TGTGCCAGCAGCTTAGGGACAGGGAGCAACTATGGCTACACCTTC. Its translation: CASSLGTGSNYGYTF. Drawing the rest from reference TRBV7-8 and TRBJ1-2, the complete variable domain is GAGVSQSPRYKVAKRGQDVALRCDPISGHVSLFWYQQALGQGPEFLTYFQNEAQLDKSGLPSDRFFAERPEGSVSTLKIQRTQQEDSAVYLCASSLGTGSNYGYTFGSGTRLTVV.

The chain joins TRBV7-8 to TRBJ1-5; no reliable D call. CDR3 length: 15 amino acids. Germline-derived CDR1 and CDR2 are SGHVS and FQNEAQ. The V end lost 5 bases, the J end lost 0 bases, and 11 bases lay between the germline ends. CDR3 loop: CASSHQDYSNQPQHF. CDR3 DNA sequence: TGTGCCAGCAGCCACCAGGACTATAGCAATCAGCCCCAGCATTTT.

The chain links TRBV7-2 to TRBJ2-7; 11 bases are shared with TRBD2. The CDR3 is 17 amino acids. Germline V gene sequence: CDR1 SGHTA, CDR2 FQGNSA. V was clipped by 2 bases and J by 0 bases; unmatched bases: 6. The CDR3 region is CASSLTASGGSSYEQYF. In DNA, the CDR3 is TGTGCCAGCAGCTTAACGGCTAGCGGGGGGAGCTCCTACGAGCAGTACTTC.